These 29 T cell receptor beta chains share one sample of origin, sequenced in a study of CD8 T cells in Susac syndrome. Reverse transcription used 0.5 to 1 ug RNA and random hexamers. A single record per CDR3 protein comes from TCRdb applying MiXCR to the immunoSEQ multiplex PCR reads. This sample has approximately 230,000 distinct CDR3 sequences, with 93% found just once. The sample was CD4+ T cells from PBMCs. Source of these receptors: a human donor with multiple sclerosis.

The rearrangement links TRBV5-4 to TRBJ2-1; D may match TRBD1 or TRBD2 (5 bases each). Germline V CDR1 and CDR2: SGHNT, YYREEE (reference sequence). Deletions cut 5 bases from V and 5 bases from J, with 17 bases between. The CDR3 extends over 15 amino acids. CDR3 loop: CASSRGESENNEQFF. The CDR3 DNA follows: TGTGCCAGCAGTCGAGGGGAATCCGAAAACAATGAGCAGTTCTTC.

The chain joins TRBV7-2 to TRBJ1-3; D might be TRBD1 (6 bases). Germline-derived CDR1 and CDR2 are SGHTA and FQGNSA. This CDR3 comprises 15 residues. Trimming took 7 bases from V and 2 from J, leaving 15 bases between them. As DNA, the CDR3 is TGTGCCAGCACCTCCCTCCCAGGGGCTGGAAACACCATATATTTT. Encoded protein: CASTSLPGAGNTIYF.

J is TRBJ1-6 and V is TRBV25-1; perhaps TRBD1 as D (5 bases). V lost 6 bases, J lost 6 bases, and 18 bases lay in between. The CDR3 contains 16 residues. CDR1 and CDR2 from the germline V gene are MGHDK and SYGVNS. Here the CDR3 DNA reads TGTGCCAGCAGCCTTAGTGGGGCCCGTCGTAATTCACCCCTCCACTTT. Its protein product is CASSLSGARRNSPLHF.

The chain links TRBV10-3 to TRBJ2-3; 11 bases agree with TRBD1. The J segment lost 6 bases and the V segment lost 5 bases, leaving 13 bases of the junction unmatched. From germline, CDR1 is ENHRY and CDR2 SYGVKD. The CDR3 loop spans 17 amino acids. The CDR3 sequence is CAISRNWGQGDADTQYF. The CDR3 bases are TGTGCCATCAGTCGAAACTGGGGACAGGGGGACGCCGATACGCAGTATTTT.

The V and J genes are TRBV20-1 and TRBJ2-3; 7 positions match TRBD2. CDR1 is DFQATT and CDR2 is SNEGSKA in the germline V gene (reference sequence). This CDR3 has 14 residues. V lost 5 bases to trimming and J lost 3 bases; unmatched junction nucleotides: 8. The CDR3 loop is CSAHPGRATDTQYF. The CDR3 DNA is TGCAGTGCTCACCCGGGGAGGGCGACAGATACGCAGTATTTT.

V and J are TRBV7-7 and TRBJ2-3; 13 bases align to TRBD2. Germline V gene lookup returns CDR1 SSHAT and CDR2 FNYEAQ (reference sequence). There are 16 residues in the CDR3. The V segment lost 5 bases and the J segment 2 bases; nucleotides outside the gene matches: 4. Written as DNA, the CDR3 is TGTGCCAGCAGCGTTGGACTAGCGGGGGACACAGATACGCAGTATTTT. The encoded protein is CASSVGLAGDTDTQYF.

The J gene is TRBJ2-3, the V gene TRBV12-3 or TRBV12-4, with no clear D. Trimming pared 6 bases from V and 1 base from J, leaving 14 bases between. CDR3 length: 15 residues. CDR3 in amino acids: CASSTHKEGTDTQYF. The CDR3, as DNA: TGTGCCAGCAGCACCCACAAGGAAGGCACAGATACGCAGTATTTT.

Written as DNA, the CDR3 is TGTGCCAGCAGTCCTTTCGCCCGAGACAATGAAAAACTGTTTTTT. Protein product: CASSPFARDNEKLFF. This sequence joins TRBV6-1 and TRBJ1-4; no clear D gene. V was shortened by 5 bases and J by 5 bases, with 15 bases between the two germline ends. The length of the CDR3 is 15 residues. Per germline, CDR1 MNHNS and CDR2 SASEGT.

V gene TRBV19 combines with J gene TRBJ1-5; no definite D call. The CDR3 spans 14 residues. V gave up 1 base and J gave up 7 bases, with 11 bases separating them. Germline lookup yields CDR1 LNHDA and CDR2 SQIVND (reference sequence). CDR3 nucleotides: TGTGCCAGTAGTATAGCGGGCGCCGGGCAGCCCCAGCATTTT. This sequence encodes CASSIAGAGQPQHF.

This chain links TRBV9 with TRBJ2-3; D gene ambiguous. Trimming took 0 bases from V and 4 from J, leaving 3 bases between them. This CDR3 is 12 amino acids long. In germline, CDR1 is SGDLS, CDR2 YYNGEE. DNA of the CDR3: TGTGCCAGCAGCGTAGGGGCAGATACGCAGTATTTT. Translating gives CASSVGADTQYF.

The chain joins TRBV18 to TRBJ1-6; D uncertain. Germline CDR1 KGHSH, CDR2 LQKENI. This CDR3 has 16 residues. The V end lost 3 bases, the J end lost 6 bases, and 15 bases lay between the germline ends. CDR3 nucleotide sequence: TGTGCCAGCTCACCCGAAGCGATAGGGCTTAATTCACCCCTCCACTTT. It yields the protein CASSPEAIGLNSPLHF.

This clonotype was seen once. This chain links TRBV28 with TRBJ1-5; 7 nucleotides line up with TRBD1. With V trimmed by 7 bases and J by 4 bases, 10 bases remained unmatched. CDR3 length: 15 amino acids. Germline-derived CDR1 and CDR2 are MDHEN and SYDVKM. The CDR3: CASTSYRGSNQPQHF. DNA for the CDR3: TGTGCCAGCACCTCGTACAGGGGCTCAAATCAGCCCCAGCATTTT.

V and J are TRBV2 and TRBJ1-2; the D is unclear. This CDR3 has 12 amino acids. The V end was cut by 3 bases, the J end by 4 bases, with 6 bases between. Germline V lookup: CDR1 SNHLY, CDR2 FYNNEI. Here the CDR3 DNA reads TGTGCCAGCAGTGATTACAGCTATGGCTACACCTTC. This encodes CASSDYSYGYTF.

This chain connects TRBV25-1 to TRBJ2-7; either TRBD1 or TRBD2 may fit D (5 bases each). The germline V and J ends were trimmed by 3 bases and 3 bases, with 15 bases remaining between them. This CDR3 is built from 15 residues. CDR1 and CDR2 (germline): MGHDK, SYGVNS. CDR3: CASSEIRDADYEQYV. The CDR3 DNA sequence: TGTGCCAGCAGTGAGATTAGGGACGCGGACTACGAGCAGTACGTC.

J is TRBJ2-3 and V is TRBV29-1; D may be TRBD2 (6 bases). The V gene lost 0 bases and the J gene lost 4 bases, with 11 bases spanning the gap. Germline V gene lookup returns CDR1 SQVTM and CDR2 ANQGSEA. The CDR3 has 14 amino acids. The CDR3 spells CSVEDGGIADTQYF. CDR3 bases: TGCAGCGTTGAAGATGGCGGGATCGCAGATACGCAGTATTTT.

The rearrangement links TRBV29-1 to TRBJ2-3; TRBD2 matches at 11 bases. Germline V gene lookup returns CDR1 SQVTM and CDR2 ANQGSEA. The CDR3 is made up of 14 amino acids. Germline trimming cut 6 bases from V and 6 bases from J; bases unmatched to any gene: 8. The chain's CDR3 is CSVKLAGALDTQYF. The CDR3 coding sequence is TGCAGCGTGAAACTAGCGGGAGCCCTCGATACGCAGTATTTT.

The CDR3 DNA sequence: TGTGCCAGCAGTTACCAGATCAGGGGACAGGGCTCTGGAAACACCATATATTTT. Translated, it gives CASSYQIRGQGSGNTIYF. This chain connects TRBV27 to TRBJ1-3, with 9 bases matching TRBD1. The J segment lost 0 bases and the V segment lost 4 bases, leaving 10 bases of the junction unmatched. Germline values: CDR1 MNHEY, CDR2 SMNVEV (reference sequence). This CDR3 has 18 residues.

The rearrangement uses TRBV7-9 and TRBJ1-4; D uncertain. V shed 1 base and J shed 8 bases, with 8 bases lying between them. CDR1 is SEHNR, CDR2 FQNEAQ, per germline (reference sequence). The CDR3 covers 13 residues. The CDR3 DNA sequence: TGTGCCAGCAGCTTAGTTCGCTCGGAAAAACTGTTTTTT. Translating it yields CASSLVRSEKLFF.

This chain joins TRBV6-2 or TRBV6-3 and TRBJ1-5; D is uncertain. This CDR3 is built from 17 residues. Trimming stripped 0 bases from V and 6 bases from J, with 18 bases between. CDR1 is MNHEY, CDR2 SVGEGT, per germline. For the CDR3, the DNA is TGTGCCAGCAGTTACTCGGGCAGCATCGGCCCTCGTCAGCCCCAGCATTTT. The encoded protein is CASSYSGSIGPRQPQHF.

The CDR3 sequence: CSATGPQGQPQHF. CDR3 coding DNA: TGCAGCGCCACAGGGCCCCAAGGTCAGCCCCAGCATTTT. This sequence joins TRBV29-1 and TRBJ1-5, with a possible D match to TRBD1 (6 bases). The CDR3 covers 13 residues. The V gene's germline CDR1 is SQVTM and CDR2 ANQGSEA. V gave up 7 bases and J gave up 6 bases, with 16 bases separating them.

V gene TRBV4-1 combines with J gene TRBJ1-2; D might be TRBD1 (6 bases). Germline V gene data show CDR1 as MGHRA and CDR2 as YSYEKL. The CDR3 contains 14 residues. Trimming took off 2 bases at V and 7 bases at J, with 14 bases between the two ends. Here the CDR3 DNA reads TGCGCCAGCAGCCAACGGGGGGCAGGGACTGGCTACACCTTC. Its protein is CASSQRGAGTGYTF.

The genes are TRBV5-4 and TRBJ2-1; 7 bases match TRBD1. Germline CDR1 reads SGHNT; CDR2 reads YYREEE (reference sequence). The CDR3 length is 13 residues. Trimming removed 4 bases from V and 4 bases from J; junction bases left unmatched: 2. CDR3 protein: CASSQQGYNEQFF. In DNA, the CDR3 is TGTGCCAGCAGCCAACAGGGGTACAATGAGCAGTTCTTC.

CDR3 protein: CASSLWGSGRAENTGELFF. The CDR3 DNA is TGTGCCAGCAGCTTATGGGGTAGCGGGAGGGCCGAGAACACCGGGGAGCTGTTTTTT. The chain joins TRBV7-2 to TRBJ2-2; TRBD2 matches 11 bases. The CDR3 totals 19 residues. The germline V gene has CDR1 SGHTA and CDR2 FQGNSA. With V trimmed by 2 bases and J by 1 base, 9 bases remained unmatched.

J is TRBJ1-3 and V is TRBV7-2; D uncertain. This CDR3 has 16 amino acids. Trimming pared 2 bases from V and 2 bases from J, leaving 13 bases between. Germline-derived CDR1 and CDR2 are SGHTA and FQGNSA. DNA for the CDR3: TGTGCCAGCAGCTTAATAACAGCCTACGCTGGAAACACCATATATTTT. Translated: CASSLITAYAGNTIYF.

CDR3 sequence (DNA): TGCGCCAGCAGCATGGAACCAGGCACCGGGGAGCTGTTTTTT. This sequence encodes CASSMEPGTGELFF. The chain uses TRBV5-1 and TRBJ2-2; D is ambiguous. V was clipped by 4 bases and J by 4 bases, with 11 bases between them. Per germline, CDR1 SGHRS and CDR2 YFSETQ. This CDR3 is 14 amino acids long.

The V and J genes are TRBV20-1 and TRBJ2-5, with D possibly being TRBD2 (7 bases). There are 14 residues in the CDR3. Trimming shortened V by 1 base and J by 0 bases, and 9 bases separated the two germline ends. Germline CDR1 is DFQATT and CDR2 is SNEGSKA (reference sequence). The chain's CDR3 is CSARAGGNQETQYF. DNA for the CDR3: TGCAGTGCTAGAGCGGGGGGCAACCAAGAGACCCAGTACTTC.

V usage is TRBV5-4 and J usage is TRBJ2-5, with 11 bases that match TRBD1. Trimming removed 0 bases from V and 6 bases from J; junction bases left unmatched: 4. The CDR3 covers 15 residues. Germline CDR1 SGHNT, CDR2 YYREEE (reference sequence). The CDR3 is CASSLGTGGLKTQYF. DNA for the CDR3: TGTGCCAGCAGCTTGGGGACAGGGGGCCTAAAGACCCAGTACTTC.

This clonotype was seen a handful of times. This chain joins TRBV6-1 and TRBJ2-5, with 13 nucleotides matching TRBD2. CDR1 MNHNS and CDR2 SASEGT come from the germline V gene. V dropped 7 bases and J dropped 5; count of bases not matched to a gene: 4. This CDR3 is 14 amino acids long. CDR3 protein: CASTPGLAGETQYF. CDR3 DNA sequence: TGTGCCAGCACTCCGGGACTAGCGGGGGAGACCCAGTACTTC.

This chain joins TRBV30 and TRBJ2-7; D remains unclear. CDR3 length: 15 amino acids. Looked up from germline, CDR1 is GTSNPN and CDR2 is SVGIG (reference sequence). Trimming removed 2 bases at V and 9 bases at J, with 23 bases between. CDR3 loop: CAWSPWTVPFLGQYF. CDR3 DNA: TGTGCCTGGAGTCCCTGGACGGTACCCTTCCTAGGGCAGTACTTC. The entire variable domain, with the rest obtained from reference TRBV30 and TRBJ2-7, is as follows: SQTIHQWPATLVQPVGSPLSLECTVEGTSNPNLYWYRQAAGRGLQLLFYSVGIGQISSEVPQNLSASRPQDRQFILSSKKLLLSDSGFYLCAWSPWTVPFLGQYFGPGTRLTVT.